One and the same sample provided the 5 T cell receptor beta chains below, sequenced in a study of T cell responses to AZD1222 COVID-19 vaccine. The repertoire was sequenced with immunoSEQ multiplex PCR; TCRdb's copy has only in-frame clones and lacks some. The table shows around 100,000 clones, with nearly 95% occurring only once. Sequenced material: peripheral blood, taken on day 0 of AZD1222 vaccination. These receptor sequences come from an adult in good health.

This chain joins TRBV6-5 and TRBJ1-2, with no clear D. Germline values: CDR1 MNHEY, CDR2 SVGAGI. The CDR3 totals 13 residues. V gave up 11 bases and J gave up 5 bases, with 18 bases separating them. In DNA, the CDR3 is TGTGCCGGATCCCCCGAAGTATGGTATGGCTACACCTTC. Encoded protein: CAGSPEVWYGYTF.

The CDR3 DNA reads as TGTGCCAGTAGTATACGGCGAGCGGGAGGGACCTACGAGCAGTACTTC. It encodes CASSIRRAGGTYEQYF. The chain employs TRBV19 and TRBJ2-7; 10 bases line up with TRBD2. CDR3 length: 16 residues. Germline V lookup: CDR1 LNHDA, CDR2 SQIVND (reference sequence). The trim removed 2 bases at V and 2 bases at J, leaving 6 bases unmatched.

As DNA, the CDR3 is TGTGCCAGCAGTGACACTAGCGGGAGCTACAATGAGCAGTTCTTC. Its protein product is CASSDTSGSYNEQFF. The chain recombines TRBV6-4 with TRBJ2-1; 11 bases map to TRBD2. In germline, CDR1 is MRHNA, CDR2 SNTAGT. This CDR3 spans 15 amino acids. V trimming: 2 bases; J trimming: 3 bases; junction bases outside the gene matches: 0.

This chain joins TRBV19 and TRBJ1-1; 9 bases fit TRBD1. The germline gives CDR1 LNHDA, CDR2 SQIVND (reference sequence). This CDR3 spans 15 amino acids. V dropped 2 bases and J dropped 7; count of bases not matched to a gene: 8. Here the CDR3 reads CASSITGTGTVEAFF. The CDR3 region has the DNA TGTGCCAGTAGTATAACCGGGACAGGGACGGTTGAAGCTTTCTTT.

This chain uses TRBV20-1 with TRBJ2-1; D is undetermined. This CDR3 has 10 residues. V dropped 6 bases and J dropped 5 bases, with 5 bases sitting between them. CDR1 is DFQATT and CDR2 is SNEGSKA in the germline V gene (reference sequence). The CDR3 is CSAADNEQFF. CDR3 sequence (DNA): TGCAGTGCAGCAGACAATGAGCAGTTCTTC.